The 6 T cell receptor beta chains below come from one sample, sequenced in a study of blood T cell repertoires in COVID-19. Data came from immunoSEQ multiplex PCR; TCRdb stores just in-frame clones and leaves some out. The table records over 350,000 clones, around 88% of them present only once. Input material: peripheral blood. These receptor sequences come from a woman aged 25 to 39 with acute or convalescent COVID-19.

The chain's CDR3 is CASSLAQGYGQPQHF. In DNA, the CDR3 is TGTGCCAGCAGCTTGGCACAGGGTTACGGTCAGCCCCAGCATTTT. The chain has TRBV5-5 and TRBJ1-5; D is perhaps TRBD1 (6 bases). The V gene's germline CDR1 is SGHKS and CDR2 YYEKEE (reference sequence). Trimming stripped 0 bases from V and 6 bases from J, with 13 bases between. The CDR3 runs to 15 residues.

In its sample, this clone was seen a few times. The genes are TRBV2 and TRBJ1-4; D remains ambiguous. CDR1 is SNHLY and CDR2 is FYNNEI in the germline V gene. The CDR3 is 13 residues long. Trimming shortened V by 6 bases and J by 8 bases, and 13 bases separated the two germline ends. The CDR3 DNA sequence: TGTGCCAGCAGGAAAGAGGGTAGCGAAAAACTGTTTTTT. It specifies CASRKEGSEKLFF.

The V call is TRBV12-3 or TRBV12-4, the J call TRBJ2-5; the D is unclear. The CDR3 length is 13 residues. With 5 bases removed from V and 5 bases from J, the gap between germline ends came to 12 bases. The CDR3 nucleotides are TGTGCCAGCAGTCCCCGCAGGTGGGAGACCCAGTACTTC. This sequence encodes CASSPRRWETQYF.

This clone was observed once. The chain has TRBV2 and TRBJ2-5, with TRBD2 as a possible D gene (5 bases). The V and J ends lost 6 bases and 4 bases respectively, with 15 bases between them. The CDR3 covers 14 residues. Germline-derived CDR1 and CDR2 are SNHLY and FYNNEI. In DNA, the CDR3 is TGTGCCAGCAGCGTCGGGGTACGCGGAGAGACCCAGTACTTC. Protein product: CASSVGVRGETQYF.

This clone appeared a single time. V usage is TRBV5-1 and J usage is TRBJ2-6, with D possibly TRBD2 on 6 matching bases. This CDR3 contains 18 residues. The V gene lost 0 bases and the J gene lost 0 bases, with 13 bases spanning the gap. Germline V lookup: CDR1 SGHRS, CDR2 YFSETQ. CDR3: CASSLGGLPSSGANVLTF. The CDR3 DNA reads TGCGCCAGCAGCTTGGGGGGACTCCCGAGCTCTGGGGCCAACGTCCTGACTTTC.

The rearrangement links TRBV2 to TRBJ2-5, with 10 bases fitting TRBD2. Losses at the gene ends were 7 bases for V and 4 bases for J; bases not matched to a gene: 9. Germline V gives CDR1 SNHLY, CDR2 FYNNEI. CDR3 size: 15 residues. CDR3 region: CASIGVAGGAETQYF. The CDR3 DNA reads TGTGCCAGCATAGGGGTAGCGGGGGGAGCAGAGACCCAGTACTTC.